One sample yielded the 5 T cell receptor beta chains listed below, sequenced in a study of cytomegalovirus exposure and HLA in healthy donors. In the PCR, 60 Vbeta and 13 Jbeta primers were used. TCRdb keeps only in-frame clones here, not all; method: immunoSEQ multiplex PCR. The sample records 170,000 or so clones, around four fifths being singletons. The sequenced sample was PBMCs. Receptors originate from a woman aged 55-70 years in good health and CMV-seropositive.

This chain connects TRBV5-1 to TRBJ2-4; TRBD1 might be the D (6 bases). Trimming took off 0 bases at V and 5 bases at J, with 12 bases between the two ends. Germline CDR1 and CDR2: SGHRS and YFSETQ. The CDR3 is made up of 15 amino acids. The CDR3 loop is CASSLAPGVENIQYF. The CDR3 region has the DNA TGCGCCAGCAGCTTGGCGCCAGGGGTGGAAAACATTCAGTACTTC.

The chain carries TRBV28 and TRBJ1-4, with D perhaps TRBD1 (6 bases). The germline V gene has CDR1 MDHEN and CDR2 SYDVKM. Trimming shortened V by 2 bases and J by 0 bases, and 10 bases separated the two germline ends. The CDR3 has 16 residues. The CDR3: CASSLPGASTNEKLFF. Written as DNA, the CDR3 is TGTGCCAGCAGTTTACCAGGGGCCTCAACTAATGAAAAACTGTTTTTT.

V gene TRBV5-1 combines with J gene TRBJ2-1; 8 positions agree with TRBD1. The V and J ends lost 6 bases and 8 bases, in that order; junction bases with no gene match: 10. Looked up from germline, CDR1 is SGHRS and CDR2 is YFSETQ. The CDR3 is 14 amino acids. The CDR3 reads CASTPGQDFDEQFF. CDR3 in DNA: TGCGCCAGCACCCCGGGACAGGACTTCGATGAGCAGTTCTTC.

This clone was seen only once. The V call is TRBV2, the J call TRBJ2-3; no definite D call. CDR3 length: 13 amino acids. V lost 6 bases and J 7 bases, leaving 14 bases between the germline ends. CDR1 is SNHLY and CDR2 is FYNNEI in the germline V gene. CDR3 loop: CASRAGLDHTQYF. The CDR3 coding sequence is TGTGCCAGCAGAGCCGGGTTAGATCATACGCAGTATTTT.

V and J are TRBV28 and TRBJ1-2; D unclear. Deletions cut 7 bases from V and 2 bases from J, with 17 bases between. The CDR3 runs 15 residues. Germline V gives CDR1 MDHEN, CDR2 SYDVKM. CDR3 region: CASTSEAETNYGYTF. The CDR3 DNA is TGTGCCAGCACCTCCGAGGCAGAGACGAACTATGGCTACACCTTC.